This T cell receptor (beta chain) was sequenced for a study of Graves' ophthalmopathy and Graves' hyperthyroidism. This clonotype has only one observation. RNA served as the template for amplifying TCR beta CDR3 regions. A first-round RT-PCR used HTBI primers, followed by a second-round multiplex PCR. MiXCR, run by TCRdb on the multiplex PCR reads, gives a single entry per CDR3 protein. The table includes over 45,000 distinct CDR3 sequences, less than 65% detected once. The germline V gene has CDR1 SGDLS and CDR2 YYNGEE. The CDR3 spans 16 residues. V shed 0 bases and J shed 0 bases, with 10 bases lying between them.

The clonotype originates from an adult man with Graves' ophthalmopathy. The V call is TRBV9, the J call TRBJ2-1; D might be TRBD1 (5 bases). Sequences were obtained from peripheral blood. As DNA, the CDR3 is TGTGCCAGCAGCGTAGAGGGGCCTTACTCCTACAATGAGCAGTTCTTC. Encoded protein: CASSVEGPYSYNEQFF.